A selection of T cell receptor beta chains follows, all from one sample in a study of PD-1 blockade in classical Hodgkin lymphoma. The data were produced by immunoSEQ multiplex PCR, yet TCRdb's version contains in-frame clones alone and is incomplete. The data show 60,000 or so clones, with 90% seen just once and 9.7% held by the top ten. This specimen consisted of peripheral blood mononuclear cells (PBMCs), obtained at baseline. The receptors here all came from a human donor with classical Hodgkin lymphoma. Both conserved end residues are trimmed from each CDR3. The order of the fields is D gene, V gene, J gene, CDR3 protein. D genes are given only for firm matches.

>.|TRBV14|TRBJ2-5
ASSQDWSGQETQY
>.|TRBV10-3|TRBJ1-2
AISELDGAYGYT
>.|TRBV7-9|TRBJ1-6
ASSTLMPPLH
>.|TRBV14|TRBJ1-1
ASSQRQQNTEAF
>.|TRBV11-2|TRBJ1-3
ASSLGDRSSGNTIY
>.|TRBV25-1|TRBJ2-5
ASSERGHRETQY
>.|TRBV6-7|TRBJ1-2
ASPRAGSARNYGYT
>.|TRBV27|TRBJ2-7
ASSLRGPYEQY
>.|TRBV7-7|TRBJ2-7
ASSLGPEVSEQY
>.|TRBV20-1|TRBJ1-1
SAISGTEAF
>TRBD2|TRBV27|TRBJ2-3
ASSLSPSGVGDTQY
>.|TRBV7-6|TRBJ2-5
ASSLAVQGGVGGTQY
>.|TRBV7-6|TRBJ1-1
ASSLRGGPDMNTEAF
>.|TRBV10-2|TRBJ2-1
AAGARQSSYNEQF
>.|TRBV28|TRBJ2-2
ASSLSGSTGELF
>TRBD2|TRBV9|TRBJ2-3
ASSEGASGESQY
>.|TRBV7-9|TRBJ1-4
ASSLGGPDRRATNEKLF
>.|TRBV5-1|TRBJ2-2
ASSLAAGMNTGELF
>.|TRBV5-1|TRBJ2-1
ASSDSGNEQF
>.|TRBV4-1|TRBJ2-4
ASGPGSAKNIQY
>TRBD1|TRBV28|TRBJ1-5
ASSSLTGIQPQH
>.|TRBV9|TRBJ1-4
ASSSSPWGEKLF
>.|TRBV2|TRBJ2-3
ASSEGHSAGTQY
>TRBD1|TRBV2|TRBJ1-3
ASSGEHGTGKPSGNTIY
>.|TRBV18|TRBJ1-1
ASSPTFVSGAF
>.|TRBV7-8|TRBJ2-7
ASSLEQGSSYEQY
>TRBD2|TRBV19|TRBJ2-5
ASSIGTSIGYQETQY
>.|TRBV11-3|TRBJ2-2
ASSSRGANIGELF
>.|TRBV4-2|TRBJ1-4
ASSQVAGPNEKLF
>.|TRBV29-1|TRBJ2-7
SGSDSMDYEQY
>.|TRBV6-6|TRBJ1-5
ASRWTDQPQH
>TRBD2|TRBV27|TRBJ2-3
ASSFPSGGTDTQY
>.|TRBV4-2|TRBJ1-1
ASSQELLGPAEAF
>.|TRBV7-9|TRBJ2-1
ASTPVYYNEQF
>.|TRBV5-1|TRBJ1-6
ASSSGQGFGSPLH
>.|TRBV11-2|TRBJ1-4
ASSLGYQNEKLF
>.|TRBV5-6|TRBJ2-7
ASSLYGSYEQY
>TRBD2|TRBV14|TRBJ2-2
ASSPRGLAGITGELF
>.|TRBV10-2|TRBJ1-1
ASFSGGVSEAF
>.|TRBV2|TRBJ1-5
ASRGTHSNQPQH